This TCR beta chain was sequenced for a study of T cell responses to AZD1222 COVID-19 vaccine listed by TCRdb under 2021. Study-wide context: TCR sequencing covered fewer than 250 trial participants: 200 to 220 given two doses of AZD1222 and about 26 given two doses of MenACWY control vaccine. Trial participants were enrolled by age into 18-55, 56-69 and 70-plus year subgroups, with roughly 150, 30 and 60 TCR-sequenced participants respectively. Study-wide findings and limitations: Because no day 14 peak-response samples were available, the repertoires could be characterized only after the peak T cell response. Epitopes outside the regions mutated in the B.1.351 and B.1.1.7 variants were reportedly recognized by nearly half of the unique spike-specific TCRs. Conclusions about previously exposed vaccinees were limited because only six AZD1222 recipients were SARS-CoV-2 seropositive at baseline. After two AZD1222 doses, both the breadth and the depth of spike-specific TCRs were significantly higher than at day 0 and than in MenACWY recipients. The 56-69-year group was small, and its depth increase did not reach significance, likely because of low power. The vaccine-associated CD4 TCRs covered the entire spike protein, and the dominant responses fell in regions 160-218 and 743-854. Participants were mostly white British and included more females than males, and it was suggested by the authors that clonal diversity may have been underestimated.

Comment on this clone: Its antigen has not been determined. No base qualities exist here, and no much larger clone lies one base off it.

Per the publication, the time point label means: about 28 days (+/-7) after the second vaccine dose. Because spike-specific TCR depth and breadth did not differ between the two schedules, AZD1222 recipients who got a second dose at roughly 4 weeks were pooled with those who got a second dose at roughly 12 weeks. Vaccinee samples were obtained from the UK trials COV001 and COV002, which included a single-blind randomized controlled phase 2/3 trial of AZD1222 (ChAdOx1 nCoV-19) in healthy adults. For TCRbeta chain sequencing, PBMC samples were collected from trial participants at day 0 and at day 28 after the second dose. The CDR3 regions of human TCRbeta chains were analyzed by immunosequencing. Regarding the original processing steps: TCRs in the repertoires were matched against a reference library of SARS-CoV-2-specific TCRs that had been generated with the MIRA antigen-specificity platform. Breadth was defined as the fraction of unique TCRs that were SARS-CoV-2-associated. Depth was defined as the fraction of total T cells that were SARS-CoV-2-associated. Using the MIRA data, each spike-specific TCR was mapped to the spike region that the TCR reacts to and placed in a CD4 or CD8 class. Log10-transformed breadth and depth values were compared by one-way ANOVA with Sidak's multiple comparisons tests. TCRdb provides this immuneACCESS table in a form limited to in-frame rearrangements. Some clones are lacking; in checked studies, under half of them reflect an unresolved V gene, and why the rest are absent is not known. That table supplies the V and J calls and clone size; D and trimming were determined from the DNA. Recorded for this sample are approximately 82,000 clones; roughly nine tenths of them occurred a single time. The ten biggest clones cover less than 4% of the sample.

The source was peripheral blood, collected 28 days after the second AZD1222 dose. This receptor was identified in an adult who received the AZD1222 COVID-19 vaccine.

The nucleotides are TGTGCCAGCAGCTTAGTTGGGACAGGCAAACCCTATTCCGGCTACACCTTC. Protein translation: CASSLVGTGKPYSGYTF. Recombination linked TRBV5-5 to TRBJ1-2, with 8 bases matching TRBD1. The CDR3 starts with the cysteine, ends with the phenylalanine, and has 17 residues. Only CDR3 DNA remains: 51 bases, in frame from the first base. V has 2 bases trimmed and J has 8 bases trimmed; junction bases matching no gene number 17. CDR1 is given as SGHKS and CDR2 as YYEKEE, both from the germline V gene (reference sequence).